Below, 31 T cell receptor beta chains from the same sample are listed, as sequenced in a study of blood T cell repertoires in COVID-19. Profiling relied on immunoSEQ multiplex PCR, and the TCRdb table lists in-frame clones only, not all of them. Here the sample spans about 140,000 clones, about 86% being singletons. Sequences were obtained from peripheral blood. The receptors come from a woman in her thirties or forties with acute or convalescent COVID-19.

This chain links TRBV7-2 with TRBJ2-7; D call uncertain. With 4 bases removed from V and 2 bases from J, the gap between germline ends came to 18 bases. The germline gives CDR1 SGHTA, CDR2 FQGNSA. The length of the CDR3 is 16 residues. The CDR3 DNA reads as TGTGCCAGCAGCTCCTTCGTAGGAGTTACGACCTACGAGCAGTACTTC. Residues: CASSSFVGVTTYEQYF.

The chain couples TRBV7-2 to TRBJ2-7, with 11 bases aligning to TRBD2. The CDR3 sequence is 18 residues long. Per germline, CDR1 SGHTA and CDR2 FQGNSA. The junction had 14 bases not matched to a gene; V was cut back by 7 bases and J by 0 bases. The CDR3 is CASTQTGTSGYSSYEQYF. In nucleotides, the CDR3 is TGTGCCAGCACCCAGACAGGGACTAGCGGTTACAGCTCCTACGAGCAGTACTTC.

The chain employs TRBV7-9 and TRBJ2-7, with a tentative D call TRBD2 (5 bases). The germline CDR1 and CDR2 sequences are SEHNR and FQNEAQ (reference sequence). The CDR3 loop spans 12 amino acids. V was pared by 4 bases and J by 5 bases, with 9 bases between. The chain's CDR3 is CASSSWGDEQYF. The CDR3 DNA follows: TGTGCCAGCAGCTCATGGGGAGACGAGCAGTACTTC.

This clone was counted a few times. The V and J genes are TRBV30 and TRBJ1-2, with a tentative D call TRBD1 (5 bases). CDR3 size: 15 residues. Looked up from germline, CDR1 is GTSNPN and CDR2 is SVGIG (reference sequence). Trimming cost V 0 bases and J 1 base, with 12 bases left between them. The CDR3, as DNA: TGTGCCTGGAGTGTAGCGGGGCGGGTTAACTATGGCTACACCTTC. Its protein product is CAWSVAGRVNYGYTF.

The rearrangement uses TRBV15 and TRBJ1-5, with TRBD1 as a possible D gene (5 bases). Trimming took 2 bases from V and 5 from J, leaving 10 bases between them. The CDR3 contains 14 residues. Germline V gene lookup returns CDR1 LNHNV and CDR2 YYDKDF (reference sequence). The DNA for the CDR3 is TGTGCCACCAGCAGACAGGGCACGCATCAGCCCCAGCATTTT. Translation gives CATSRQGTHQPQHF.

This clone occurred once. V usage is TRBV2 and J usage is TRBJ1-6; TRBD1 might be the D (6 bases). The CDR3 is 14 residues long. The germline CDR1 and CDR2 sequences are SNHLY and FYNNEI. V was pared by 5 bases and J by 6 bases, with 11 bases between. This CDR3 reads CASSNRVGNSPLHF. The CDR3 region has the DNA TGTGCCAGCAGTAACAGGGTGGGTAATTCACCCCTCCACTTT.

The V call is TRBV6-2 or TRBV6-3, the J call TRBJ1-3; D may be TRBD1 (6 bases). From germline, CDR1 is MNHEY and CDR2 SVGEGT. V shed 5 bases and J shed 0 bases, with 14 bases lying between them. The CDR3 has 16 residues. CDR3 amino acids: CASSHPDSLSGNTIYF. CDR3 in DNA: TGTGCCAGCAGTCACCCGGACAGCCTCTCTGGAAACACCATATATTTT.

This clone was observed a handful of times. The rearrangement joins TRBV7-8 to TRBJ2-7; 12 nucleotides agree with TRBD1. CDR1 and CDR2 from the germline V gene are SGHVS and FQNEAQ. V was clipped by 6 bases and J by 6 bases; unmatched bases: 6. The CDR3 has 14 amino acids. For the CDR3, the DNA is TGTGCCAGCAGTCCTGGGACAGGGGGCTTCGAGCAGTACTTC. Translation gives CASSPGTGGFEQYF. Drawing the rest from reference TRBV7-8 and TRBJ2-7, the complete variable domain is GAGVSQSPRYKVAKRGQDVALRCDPISGHVSLFWYQQALGQGPEFLTYFQNEAQLDKSGLPSDRFFAERPEGSVSTLKIQRTQQEDSAVYLCASSPGTGGFEQYFGPGTRLTVT.

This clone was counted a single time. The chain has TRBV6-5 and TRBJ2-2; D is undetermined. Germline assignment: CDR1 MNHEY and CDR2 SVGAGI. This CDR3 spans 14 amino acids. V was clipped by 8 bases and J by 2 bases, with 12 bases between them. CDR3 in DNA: TGTGCCAGCGGCAGTCAGTTCAACACCGGGGAGCTGTTTTTT. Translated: CASGSQFNTGELFF.

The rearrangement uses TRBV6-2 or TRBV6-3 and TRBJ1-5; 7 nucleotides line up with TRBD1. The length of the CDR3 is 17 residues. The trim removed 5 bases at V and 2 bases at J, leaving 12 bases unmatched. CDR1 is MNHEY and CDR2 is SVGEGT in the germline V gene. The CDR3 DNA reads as TGTGCCAGCAGTCCCAACAGGGGAGGTAGTGGCAATCAGCCCCAGCATTTT. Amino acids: CASSPNRGGSGNQPQHF.

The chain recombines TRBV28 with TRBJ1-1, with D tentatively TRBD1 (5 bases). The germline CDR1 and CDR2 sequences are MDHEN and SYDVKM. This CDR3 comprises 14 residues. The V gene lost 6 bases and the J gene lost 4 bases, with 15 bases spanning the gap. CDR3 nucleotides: TGTGCCAGCAGCTCTGGGGCCTGGGGCACTGAAGCTTTCTTT. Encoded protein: CASSSGAWGTEAFF.

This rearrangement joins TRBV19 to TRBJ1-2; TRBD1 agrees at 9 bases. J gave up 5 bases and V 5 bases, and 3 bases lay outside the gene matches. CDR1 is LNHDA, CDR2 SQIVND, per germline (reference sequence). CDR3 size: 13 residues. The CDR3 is CASSEQGAYGYTF. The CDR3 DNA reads TGTGCCAGTAGTGAACAGGGGGCGTATGGCTACACCTTC.

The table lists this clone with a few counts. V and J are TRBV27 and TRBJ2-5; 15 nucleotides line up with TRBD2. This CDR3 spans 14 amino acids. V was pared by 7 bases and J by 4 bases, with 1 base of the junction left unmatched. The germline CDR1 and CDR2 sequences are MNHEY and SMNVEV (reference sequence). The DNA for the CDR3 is TGTGCCAGCAAGGGACTAGCGGGAGGAGAGACCCAGTACTTC. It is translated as CASKGLAGGETQYF.

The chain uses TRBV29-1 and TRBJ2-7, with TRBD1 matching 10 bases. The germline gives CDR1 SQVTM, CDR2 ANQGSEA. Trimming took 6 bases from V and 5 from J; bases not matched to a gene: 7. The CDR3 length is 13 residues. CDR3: CSVTGQGINEQYF. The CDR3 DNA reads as TGCAGCGTAACGGGACAGGGGATAAACGAGCAGTACTTC.

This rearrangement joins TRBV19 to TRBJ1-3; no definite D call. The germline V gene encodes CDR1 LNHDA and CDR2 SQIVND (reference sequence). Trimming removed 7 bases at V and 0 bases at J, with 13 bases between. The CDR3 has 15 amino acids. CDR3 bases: TGTGCCAGTACCTACAGTTTCTTCTCTGGAAACACCATATATTTT. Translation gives CASTYSFFSGNTIYF.

As DNA, the CDR3 is TGTGCCAGCAGCCTGACGACAGGGGCTAACTATGGCTACACCTTC. It codes for CASSLTTGANYGYTF. The rearrangement joins TRBV7-2 to TRBJ1-2, with TRBD1 matching over 8 bases. This CDR3 contains 15 residues. V was clipped by 5 bases and J by 0 bases; unmatched bases: 5. The germline gives CDR1 SGHTA, CDR2 FQGNSA.

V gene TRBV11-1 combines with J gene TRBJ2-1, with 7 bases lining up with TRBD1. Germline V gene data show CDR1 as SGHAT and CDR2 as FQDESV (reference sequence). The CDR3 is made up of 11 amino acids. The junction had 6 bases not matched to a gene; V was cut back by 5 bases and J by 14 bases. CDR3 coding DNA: TGTGCCAGCAGCATACCGGGACAGAAGTTCTTC. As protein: CASSIPGQKFF.

The CDR3: CASSQGRQDYYGYTF. The CDR3 DNA follows: TGTGCCAGCAGCCAAGGGCGACAGGACTACTATGGCTACACCTTC. The rearrangement joins TRBV11-1 to TRBJ1-2; weak D call: TRBD1 (6 bases). The ends were cut back, 5 bases at V and 3 bases at J, with 16 bases in the middle. This CDR3 has 15 residues. CDR1 is SGHAT, CDR2 FQDESV, per germline (reference sequence).

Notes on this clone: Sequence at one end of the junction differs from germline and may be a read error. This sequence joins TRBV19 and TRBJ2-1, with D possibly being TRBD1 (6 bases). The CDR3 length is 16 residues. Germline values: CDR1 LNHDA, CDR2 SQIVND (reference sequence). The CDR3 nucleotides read TGTGCCACTAGTATAGCCCCCGGACAGTCCTACAATGAGCAGTTCTTC. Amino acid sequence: CATSIAPGQSYNEQFF.

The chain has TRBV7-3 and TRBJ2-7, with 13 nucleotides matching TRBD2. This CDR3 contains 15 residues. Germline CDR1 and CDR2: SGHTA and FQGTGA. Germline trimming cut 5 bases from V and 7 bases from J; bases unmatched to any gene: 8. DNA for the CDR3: TGTGCCAGCAGCGATTCCGGGACTAGCGGGACTGAGCAGTACTTC. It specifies CASSDSGTSGTEQYF.

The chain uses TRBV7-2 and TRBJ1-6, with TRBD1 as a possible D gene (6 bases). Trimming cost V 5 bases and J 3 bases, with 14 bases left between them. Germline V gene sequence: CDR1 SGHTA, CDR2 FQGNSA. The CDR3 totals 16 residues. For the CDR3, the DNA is TGTGCCAGCAGCCTAGAGGGACACCACTATAATTCACCCCTCCACTTT. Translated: CASSLEGHHYNSPLHF.

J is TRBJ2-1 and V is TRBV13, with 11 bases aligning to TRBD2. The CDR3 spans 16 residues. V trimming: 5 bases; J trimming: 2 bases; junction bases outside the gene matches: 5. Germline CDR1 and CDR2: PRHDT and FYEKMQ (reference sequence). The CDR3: CASSLRLAGTYNEQFF. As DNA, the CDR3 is TGTGCCAGCAGCCTACGACTAGCGGGAACCTACAATGAGCAGTTCTTC.

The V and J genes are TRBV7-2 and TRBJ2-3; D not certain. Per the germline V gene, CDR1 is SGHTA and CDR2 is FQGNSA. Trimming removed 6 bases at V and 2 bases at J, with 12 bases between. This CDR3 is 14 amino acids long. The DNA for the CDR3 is TGTGCCAGCAGAGCGTTTTCCCTCACAGATACGCAGTATTTT. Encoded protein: CASRAFSLTDTQYF.

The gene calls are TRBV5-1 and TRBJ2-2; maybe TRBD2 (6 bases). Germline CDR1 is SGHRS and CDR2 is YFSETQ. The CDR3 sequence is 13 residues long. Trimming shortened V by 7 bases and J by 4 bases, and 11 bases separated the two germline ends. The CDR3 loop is CASGGSGTGELFF. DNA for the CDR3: TGCGCCAGCGGAGGGAGTGGCACCGGGGAGCTGTTTTTT.

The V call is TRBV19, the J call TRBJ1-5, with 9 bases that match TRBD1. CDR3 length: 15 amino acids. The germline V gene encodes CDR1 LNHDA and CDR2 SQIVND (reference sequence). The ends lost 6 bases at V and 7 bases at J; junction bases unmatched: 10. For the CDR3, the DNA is TGTGCCAGTAGCCCGGGACAGGGTGTGATGCAGCCCCAGCATTTT. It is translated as CASSPGQGVMQPQHF.

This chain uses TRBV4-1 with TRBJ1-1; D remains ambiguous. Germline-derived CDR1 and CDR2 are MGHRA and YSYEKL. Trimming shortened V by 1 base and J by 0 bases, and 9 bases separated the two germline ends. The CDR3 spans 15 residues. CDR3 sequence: CASSQGGGLNTEAFF. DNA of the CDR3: TGCGCCAGCAGCCAAGGAGGAGGCTTGAACACTGAAGCTTTCTTT.

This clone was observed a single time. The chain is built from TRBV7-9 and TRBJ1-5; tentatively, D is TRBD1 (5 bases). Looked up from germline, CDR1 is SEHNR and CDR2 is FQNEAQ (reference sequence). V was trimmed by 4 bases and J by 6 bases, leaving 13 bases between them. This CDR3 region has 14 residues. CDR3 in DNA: TGTGCCAGCAGCTCCCCCGGGGGAGGTCAGCCCCAGCATTTT. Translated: CASSSPGGGQPQHF.

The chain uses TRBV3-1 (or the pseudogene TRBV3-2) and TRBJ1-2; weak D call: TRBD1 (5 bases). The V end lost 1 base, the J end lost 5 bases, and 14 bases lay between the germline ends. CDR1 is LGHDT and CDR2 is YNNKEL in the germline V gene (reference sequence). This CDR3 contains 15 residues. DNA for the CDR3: TGTGCCAGCAGCCAAGGCTCAGGGCAGGGATATGGCTACACCTTC. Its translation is CASSQGSGQGYGYTF.

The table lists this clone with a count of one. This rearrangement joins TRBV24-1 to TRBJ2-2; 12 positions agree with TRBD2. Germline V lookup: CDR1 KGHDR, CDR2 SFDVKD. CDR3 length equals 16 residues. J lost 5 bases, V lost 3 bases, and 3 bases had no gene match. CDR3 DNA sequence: TGTGCCACCAGTGATCCGGGACTAGCGGGTACCGGGGAGCTGTTTTTT. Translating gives CATSDPGLAGTGELFF.

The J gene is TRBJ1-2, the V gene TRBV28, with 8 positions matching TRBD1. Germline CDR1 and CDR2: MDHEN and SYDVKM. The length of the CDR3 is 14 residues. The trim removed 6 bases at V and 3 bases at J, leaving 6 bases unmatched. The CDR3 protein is CASRVQTGDYGYTF. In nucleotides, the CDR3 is TGTGCCAGCAGGGTCCAGACAGGGGACTATGGCTACACCTTC.

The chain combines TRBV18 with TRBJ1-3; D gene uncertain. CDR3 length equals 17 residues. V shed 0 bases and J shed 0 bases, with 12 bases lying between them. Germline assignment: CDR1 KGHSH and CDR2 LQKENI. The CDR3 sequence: CASSPPNAWSSGNTIYF. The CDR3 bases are TGTGCCAGCTCACCACCGAACGCATGGAGCTCTGGAAACACCATATATTTT.